This T cell receptor (beta chain) was identified in a study of cytomegalovirus exposure and HLA in healthy donors. Across the whole study: Out of about 170 million T cells, an earlier analysis found around 120 million unique TCR beta sequences in total.

General observations from the study: Productive rates of about 87% or about 30% were seen for most TCR beta V segments in an earlier analysis.

This clone was seen a handful of times. What it binds is unknown. Healthy bone marrow donors formed the donor group. The V and J ends lost 6 bases and 1 base, in that order; junction bases with no gene match: 5. Germline CDR1 and CDR2: SGHRS and YFSETQ. The CDR3 sequence is 15 residues long. PCR involved 60 Vbeta and 13 Jbeta primers. Here immunoSEQ multiplex PCR was the method, and the copy in TCRdb shows in-frame clones only, minus some. There are 150,000 to 200,000 clones in the sample; roughly four fifths occur only once, and 1.5% to 1.7% lies in the top ten. Sequencing input: PBMCs. The V and J genes are TRBV5-1 and TRBJ1-1, with 11 bases identical to TRBD1. The source of this sequence is a man in his forties in good health and CMV-seronegative. The CDR3 protein is CASIPGTGGNTEAFF. In DNA, the CDR3 is TGCGCCAGCATCCCAGGGACAGGGGGGAACACTGAAGCTTTCTTT.